This T cell receptor (beta chain) comes out of a study of beta chain features in type 1 diabetes. Expressed TCRB transcripts were sequenced because the isolated RNA had all been reverse transcribed beforehand. Only in-frame clones appear in the TCRdb table, and some are missing; sequencing was by immunoSEQ multiplex PCR. The repertoire holds 350,000 to 450,000 clones, with roughly 15% as singletons. Per germline, CDR1 LGHNA and CDR2 YSLEER. The CDR3 spans 16 residues. V gave up 5 bases and J gave up 5 bases; unmatched junction bases: 11. This clone was seen only a few times. Material for sequencing was naive CD4+ T cells from blood. The V gene is TRBV4-3, the J gene TRBJ2-2, with TRBD2 matching over 7 bases. This clonotype was sampled from a woman under 30 in good health. In DNA form, the CDR3 reads TGCGCCAGCAGCTATCAGGGAGGGAGTGGAACCGGGGAGCTGTTTTTT. Protein sequence: CASSYQGGSGTGELFF.